The rows below give T cell receptor beta chains drawn from one sample of a study of shared clonotypes between healthy human individuals. Generated by immunoSEQ multiplex PCR, the TCRdb table keeps only in-frame clones and is missing some. The data show around 2.1 million clones, with approximately 94% seen just once and roughly 0.13% held by the top ten. The specimen was naive CD4+ T cells sorted from blood. All receptors come from a man aged 18-30 years in good health. The conserved cysteine and the conserved F or W are not part of the CDR3 here.

TRBJ2-3 TRBV18 ASHSSTDTQY
TRBJ2-1 TRBV19 ASSTGEARLFGEQF
TRBJ2-1 TRBV5-6 ASSGGISYNEQF
TRBJ2-7 TRBV6-6 ASSDRDQRYEQY
TRBJ2-3 TRBV11-2 ASSLWRGATDTQY
TRBJ2-5 TRBV2 ASSIGGAPQETQY
TRBJ2-1 TRBV30 AWTSGPSGQF
TRBJ1-4 TRBV4-3 ASSANRGTNEKLF
TRBJ2-1 TRBV10-3 AISQSGVGVSYNEQF
TRBJ2-7 TRBV6-5 ASSYSWRDPYEQY
TRBJ2-3 TRBV29-1 SVEGTSGRAPDTQY
TRBJ2-3 TRBV6-6 ASSQSLATSTDTQY
TRBJ2-7 TRBV18 TSSPSSYEQY
TRBJ1-2 TRBV5-1 ASSFGTSNYGYT
TRBJ1-5 TRBV7-2 ASSLDSGHYSNQPQH
TRBJ2-3 TRBV12-5 ASGTLSDSTDTQY
TRBJ2-1 TRBV7-2 ASSSLAGSYNEQF
TRBJ2-7 TRBV7-9 ASSSRGSSYEQY
TRBJ1-1 TRBV2 ASRGTGNTEAF
TRBJ2-2 TRBV2 ASRARAAGELF
TRBJ2-3 TRBV7-9 ASSWGRDGTQY
TRBJ1-1 TRBV30 AWSSQENTEAF
TRBJ1-1 TRBV7-2 ASSPDMTENTEAF
TRBJ2-7 TRBV27 ASSLSGTQFYEQY
TRBJ2-1 TRBV18 ASSPPVVAGFYNEQF
TRBJ1-1 TRBV18 ASSPWTGPSEAF
TRBJ1-2 TRBV5-1 ASGPLTGLYGYT
TRBJ2-1 TRBV27 ASSSTGGTEQF
TRBJ1-1 TRBV7-2 ASGREMNTEAF
TRBJ2-5 TRBV5-8 ASSLRTLGTQY
TRBJ1-2 TRBV6-4 ASSGEGYGYT
TRBJ2-1 TRBV7-8 ASSPRGLGTEEQF
TRBJ2-2 TRBV7-9 ASSLALQVPGELF
TRBJ2-1 TRBV27 ASSLLAGGREYEQF
TRBJ2-7 TRBV7-2 ASSLVGQFYEQY
TRBJ2-2 TRBV4-1 ASSQDLGDRTTGELF
TRBJ2-4 TRBV7-9 ASSIQRDIQY
TRBJ1-2 TRBV19 ASSIGTQGSFYGYT
TRBJ2-4 TRBV7-9 ASSLGRKNIQY
TRBJ2-7 TRBV5-4 ASSLDNLPREQY
TRBJ2-5 TRBV10-1 ASSKSGSGGARETQY
TRBJ1-2 TRBV5-4 ASSPAGADGYT
TRBJ1-2 TRBV6-1 ASSEEGGGLGTENGYT
TRBJ1-4 TRBV5-5 ASTRIRQGDEKLF
TRBJ2-2 TRBV5-4 ASSRDRAGTGELF
TRBJ2-1 TRBV4-1 ASSQDRLAGGHEQF
TRBJ2-7 TRBV30 AWSENPSGTVQY
TRBJ1-2 TRBV19 ATRVGDGYT
TRBJ2-7 TRBV10-2 ASTEFSGTGTKEQY
TRBJ2-7 TRBV25-1 ASSEGTSTYEQY
TRBJ1-3 TRBV7-9 ASSLEAIGNTIY
TRBJ2-7 TRBV18 ASSPRRDRGVGYEQY